This record looks at one T cell receptor (beta chain) sequence and its context. These data belong to a study of blood T cell repertoires in COVID-19. For the study at large: Some COVID-19 samples were acute and others convalescent; all came from the United States, Italy and Spain. From T cells, B-cell-depleted T cells, or PBMCs came the material, which was cDNA or gDNA.

During active infection, Seattle patients enrolled and were then monitored through disease. Original processing notes: For nucleated cells, counts were estimated from reference gene primer amplification. The assay was immunoSEQ multiplex PCR, and TCRdb's table has in-frame clones only and misses some. V, J and clone size are those of that table, while D and trimming were read from the DNA. Among roughly 150,000 clones listed, around 87% were seen once. Germline V lookup: CDR1 MDHEN, CDR2 SYDVKM. V dropped 1 base and J dropped 2; count of bases not matched to a gene: 9. CDR3 length: 19 residues. The TCR was taken from a woman of 80 years or more with COVID-19, enrolled during active disease. This chain connects TRBV28 to TRBJ2-5, with 14 bases lining up with TRBD2. Material: peripheral blood. The CDR3 here is CASSLSATSGRGGQETQYF. The CDR3 DNA reads TGTGCCAGCAGTTTATCCGCGACTAGCGGGAGGGGGGGACAAGAGACCCAGTACTTC.